A selection of T cell receptor beta chains follows, all from one sample in a study of blood T cell repertoires in COVID-19. Only in-frame clones appear in the TCRdb table, and some are missing; sequencing was by immunoSEQ multiplex PCR. The repertoire has about 270,000 clones, roughly 83% of them found once; the top ten carry approximately 6%. Input material: peripheral blood. All receptors derive from a woman of 80 years or more with COVID-19, enrolled during active disease. Each CDR3 is given with its conserved first and last residue. A D gene is named only where the DNA matches it firmly.

TRBD2,TRBV19,TRBJ2-5,CASSPRLAGIRGQETQYF
TRBD2,TRBV6-2/TRBV6-3,TRBJ2-3,CASSSTVLAGGGDTQYF
.,TRBV18,TRBJ2-5,CASSPPSVETQYF
.,TRBV11-1,TRBJ2-7,CASSLGRTPSYEQYF
.,TRBV5-8,TRBJ1-2,CASSLSGHGYTF
TRBD2,TRBV7-8,TRBJ2-1,CASSLGPESGGSYNEQFF
TRBD1,TRBV12-3/TRBV12-4,TRBJ2-5,CASSLGQGETQYF
TRBD1,TRBV6-5,TRBJ2-2,CASRGTANTGELFF
.,TRBV6-1,TRBJ1-5,CASSEARTTNQPQHF
.,TRBV2,TRBJ1-1,CASSEMQPGYSEAFF
TRBD1,TRBV7-9,TRBJ1-2,CASSLVGTAYGYTF